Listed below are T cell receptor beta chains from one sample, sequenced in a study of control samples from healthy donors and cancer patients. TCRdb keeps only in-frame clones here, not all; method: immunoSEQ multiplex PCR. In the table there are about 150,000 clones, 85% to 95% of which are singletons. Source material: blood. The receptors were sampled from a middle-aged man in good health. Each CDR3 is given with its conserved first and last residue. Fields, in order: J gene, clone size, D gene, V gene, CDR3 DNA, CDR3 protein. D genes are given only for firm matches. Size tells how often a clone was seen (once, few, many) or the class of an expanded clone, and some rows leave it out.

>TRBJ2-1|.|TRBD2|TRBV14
TGTGCCAGCAGCTCTACTAGCGGGCCCTGGGATGAGCAGTTCTTC
CASSSTSGPWDEQFF
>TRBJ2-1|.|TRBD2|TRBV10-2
TGCGCCAGCAGTGTACCTAGCGGGAGCTCCAATGAGCAGTTCTTC
CASSVPSGSSNEQFF
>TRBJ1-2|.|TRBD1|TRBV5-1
TGCGCCAGCAGCCAGGGACAGGTTTCATCCTATGGCTACACCTTC
CASSQGQVSSYGYTF
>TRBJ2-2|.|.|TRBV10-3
TGTGCCACCGGCGGGCAGGGCGCCGGGGAGCTGTTTTTT
CATGGQGAGELFF
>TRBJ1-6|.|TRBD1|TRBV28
TGTGCCAGCAGTTTAGGGGCCTCAGGGGGTTCACCCCTCCACTTT
CASSLGASGGSPLHF
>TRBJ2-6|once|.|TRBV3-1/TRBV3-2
TGTGCCAGCAGCCAAGATAGCGGTCTCCCTGGGGCCAACGTCCTGACTTTC
CASSQDSGLPGANVLTF
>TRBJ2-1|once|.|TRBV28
TGTGCCAGCAGTTTAGAGCGGGCCCCCTACAATGAGCAGTTCTTC
CASSLERAPYNEQFF
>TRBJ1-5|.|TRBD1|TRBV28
TGTGCCAGCAGCCTTCGTCCGTTGACATCAGGGGGTCGTCAGCCCCAGCATTTT
CASSLRPLTSGGRQPQHF
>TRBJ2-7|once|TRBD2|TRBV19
TGTGCCAGTAGTATAGTCGAAGCGGGAGCCCAGTACGAGCAGTACTTC
CASSIVEAGAQYEQYF
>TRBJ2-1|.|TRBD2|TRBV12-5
TGTGCTAGTGGTTTGGTACGGGCGGGAGTTTCCAATGAGCAGTTCTTC
CASGLVRAGVSNEQFF
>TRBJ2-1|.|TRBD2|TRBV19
TGTGCCAGTAGTATTGGGGTCGGGACTAAGGAGCAGTTCTTC
CASSIGVGTKEQFF
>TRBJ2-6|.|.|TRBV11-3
TGTGCCAGCAGCTTAGGTGGGGCCAACGTCCTGACTTTC
CASSLGGANVLTF
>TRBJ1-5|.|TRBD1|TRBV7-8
TGTGCCAGCAGCTTCGACAGGGTCCCTGGGCAGCCCCAGCATTTT
CASSFDRVPGQPQHF
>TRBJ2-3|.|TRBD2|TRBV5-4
TGTGCCAGCAGCTCTCGTGGCGGGGGGATCACAGATACGCAGTATTTT
CASSSRGGGITDTQYF
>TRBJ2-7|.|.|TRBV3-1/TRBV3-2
TGTGCCAGCAGCCAAGAGCGCGAGCAGTACTTC
CASSQEREQYF
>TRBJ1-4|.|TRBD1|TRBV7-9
TGTGCCAGCAGCCCACAAGGCCAGGGGGTCGAAAAACTGTTTTTT
CASSPQGQGVEKLFF
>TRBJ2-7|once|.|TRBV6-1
TGTGCCAGCAGTGAAACAGGGAGAGGCGAGCAGTACTTC
CASSETGRGEQYF
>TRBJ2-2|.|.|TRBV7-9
TGTGCCAGCAGCTTAGCTGTGACGGGACCGTCAACCGGGGAGCTGTTTTTT
CASSLAVTGPSTGELFF
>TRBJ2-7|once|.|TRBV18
TGTGCCAGCTCACCATATATGGGAGGCTCCCAGGGCGAGCAGTACTTC
CASSPYMGGSQGEQYF
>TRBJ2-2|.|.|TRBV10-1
TGCGCCAGCAGTGAGCAGGGTCACACCGGGGAGCTGTTTTTT
CASSEQGHTGELFF
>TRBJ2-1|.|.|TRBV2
TGTGCCAGCAGTGCTATTCGAAACATCAATGAGCAGTTCTTC
CASSAIRNINEQFF
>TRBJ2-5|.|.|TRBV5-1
TGCGCCAGCAGCTTGGGTTTGGGACCCTCGGCCCAAGAGACCCAGTACTTC
CASSLGLGPSAQETQYF
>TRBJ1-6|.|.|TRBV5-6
TGTGCCAGCAGCTTGAGACGGGGAAGAAGCTCCTATAATTCACCCCTCCACTTT
CASSLRRGRSSYNSPLHF
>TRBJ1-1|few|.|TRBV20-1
TGCAGTGCTAGTGGATCATCGTGGCCCACAAGGGGGACTGAAGCTTTCTTT
CSASGSSWPTRGTEAFF
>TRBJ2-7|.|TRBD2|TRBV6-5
TGTGTCGCCCGGGGGGGAGGGCCATACGAGCAGTACTTC
CVARGGGPYEQYF
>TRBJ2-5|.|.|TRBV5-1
TGCGCCAGCAGCACCGAACCGGGACCCCTAGAGACCCAGTACTTC
CASSTEPGPLETQYF
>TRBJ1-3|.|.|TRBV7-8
TGTGCCAGCAGCTTAGGCAGGGGCTCTGGAAACACCATATATTTT
CASSLGRGSGNTIYF
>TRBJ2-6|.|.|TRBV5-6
TGTGCCAGCAGCCCATCAAACTCTGGGGCCAACGTCCTGACTTTC
CASSPSNSGANVLTF
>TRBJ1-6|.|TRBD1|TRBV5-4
TGTGCCAGCAGCTTCCGACAGGGGGATAATTCACCCCTCCACTTT
CASSFRQGDNSPLHF
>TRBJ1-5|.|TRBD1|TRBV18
TGTGCCAGCTCACCGGGACAGGGAAAGTACAATCAGCCCCAGCATTTT
CASSPGQGKYNQPQHF
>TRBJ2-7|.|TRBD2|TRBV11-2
TGTGCCAGCAGCCGTATAGCGGGGCCGCCGAAGCAGTACTTC
CASSRIAGPPKQYF
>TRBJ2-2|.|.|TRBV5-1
TGCGCCAGCAGCGTAATGACGACAACGAACACCGGGGAGCTGTTTTTT
CASSVMTTTNTGELFF
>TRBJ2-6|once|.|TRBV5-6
TGTGCCAGCAGCTTGGTAAACTCTGGGGCCAACGTCCTGACTTTC
CASSLVNSGANVLTF
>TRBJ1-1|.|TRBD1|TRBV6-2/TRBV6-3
TGTGCCAGCAGTCAGGTGGGACAGGCGAACACTGAAGCTTTCTTT
CASSQVGQANTEAFF
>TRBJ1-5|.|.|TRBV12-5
TGTGCTAGTGGTTTGCCCTACTCGCAGCCCCAGCATTTT
CASGLPYSQPQHF
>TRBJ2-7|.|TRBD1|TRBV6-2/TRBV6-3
TGTGCCAGCAGTTACTTGCCCGGGACAGTCATCTACGAGCAGTACTTC
CASSYLPGTVIYEQYF
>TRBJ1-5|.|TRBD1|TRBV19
TGTGCCAGTAGTATACCTGACAGGGGGCGAGGCAATCAGCCCCAGCATTTT
CASSIPDRGRGNQPQHF
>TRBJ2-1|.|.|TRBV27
TGTGCCAGCAGTTTATCAGCGGCAGTATTGTACAATGAGCAGTTCTTC
CASSLSAAVLYNEQFF
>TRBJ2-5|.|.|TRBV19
TGTGCCAGTAGTGACAGCGGCTCCCGCTGGCAGACCCAGTACTTC
CASSDSGSRWQTQYF
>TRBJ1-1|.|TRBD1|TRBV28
TGTGCCAGCAGCCCCTTCCGGGCAGGGGGCAAAGTTGCTTTCTTT
CASSPFRAGGKVAFF
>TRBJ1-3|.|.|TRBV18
TGTGCCAGCTCACCCGCTGAGGGCTCTGGAAACACCATATATTTT
CASSPAEGSGNTIYF
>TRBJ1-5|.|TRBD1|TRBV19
TGTGCCAGTAGCTCGGACAGGCTGGGTCAGCCCCAGCATTTT
CASSSDRLGQPQHF
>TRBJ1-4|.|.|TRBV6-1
TGTGCCAGCAGTGAACACCTAGTGGACGAACTGTTTTTT
CASSEHLVDELFF
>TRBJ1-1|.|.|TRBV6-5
TGTGCCAGCACTTACCAGCAGAACACTGAAGCTTTCTTT
CASTYQQNTEAFF
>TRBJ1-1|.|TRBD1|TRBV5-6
TGTGCCAGCAGCCGTGACAGGGTGAACACTGAAGCTTTCTTT
CASSRDRVNTEAFF
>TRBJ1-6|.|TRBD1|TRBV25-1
TGTGCCAGCAGTGTCCGGGACAGGGATAATTCACCCCTCCACTTT
CASSVRDRDNSPLHF
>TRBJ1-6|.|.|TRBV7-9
TGTGCCAGCAGCTTAGAACAGTATAATTCACCCCTCCACTTT
CASSLEQYNSPLHF
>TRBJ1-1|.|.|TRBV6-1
TGTGCCAGCAGTGATAGATCCTTTCAGGCATCAGGTAGCACTGAAGCTTTCTTT
CASSDRSFQASGSTEAFF